This T cell receptor (beta chain) was sequenced during a study of control samples from healthy donors and cancer patients. Measured with immunoSEQ multiplex PCR; TCRdb has only the in-frame clones, and not every one. The repertoire includes about 160,000 clones, approximately 94% of them detected once, and roughly 5.7% sits in the top ten. This clone came up once. This TCR came from a man aged 18 to 29 in good health. Sequencing used blood.

DNA for the CDR3: TGTGCCAGCAGTTACGGCTTCGGGGACACTGAAGCTTTCTTT. Translated: CASSYGFGDTEAFF. V usage is TRBV6-5 and J usage is TRBJ1-1; D is ambiguous. CDR1 and CDR2 (germline): MNHEY, SVGAGI. The CDR3 sequence is 14 residues long. V dropped 2 bases and J dropped 3 bases, with 10 bases sitting between them.